The sequence of this T cell receptor beta chain was determined in a study of T cell repertoires in cytomegalovirus infection (dated by TCRdb to about 2019). Background on the whole study: Alongside well-studied HLA-B-restricted epitopes, the peptide stimulations were aimed at recently identified HLA-C-restricted CMV epitopes, whose presentation resists viral immunomodulation. Because public TCR beta signatures pointed to carriage of CMV infection together with the matching HLA type, the HLA type of each donor mattered for the analysis. What the work shows at the level of the full study, not this receptor alone: The ex vivo response was dominated by HLA-C-restricted CMV-specific TCR beta clonotypes, which also provided the single most frequent clonotype in two of eight donors. Cumulative frequency of public TCR beta family members discriminated carriers of CMV infection plus the relevant HLA type in this cohort and an independent approximately 340-donor cohort.

The sample was run on an Illumina HiSeq 1500. TCRdb redid the processing of the public reads, applying fastp at Q25 and MiXCR, and retained in-frame beta chains. Records with the same CDR3 protein are collapsed into one entry carrying the most frequent genes and DNA. The sample has about 830,000 distinct CDR3 sequences on record, less than 35% of them singletons. Under 15% of the sample is held by the ten biggest clonotypes. In the paper's terms, the treatment or condition label means: in vitro stimulation with specific CMV peptide epitopes to enrich CMV-specific T cells. About this clonotype: Its antigen is unknown. There are no base qualities to consult, and no much larger clone falls within one base.

The germline V gene sets CDR1 to SGHVS and CDR2 to FNYEAQ. From the cysteine through the phenylalanine, the CDR3 covers 16 amino acids. The retained sequence is limited to the CDR3, 48 bases, with the frame set at the first base. Trimming removed 0 bases from V and 6 bases from J; the gene matches leave 8 bases unexplained. Sequencing used cultured CD8+ T cells from PBMCs, obtained from culture after CMV antigen stimulation. The chain is made from TRBV7-6 and TRBJ2-7; 10 central nucleotides agree with TRBD2. This clonotype was obtained from a human donor in good health (CMV status not recorded). Some clones in this sample may be carry-over from other donors' samples. CDR3 sequence: CASSLARAGGSREQYF. The sequenced DNA: TGTGCCAGCAGCTTAGCGAGAGCGGGGGGGTCTCGCGAGCAGTACTTC.